Here is one T cell receptor beta chain with its context. Antigen unknown. RNA served as the template for amplifying TCR beta CDR3 regions. First-round RT-PCR employed HTBI primers, with a second-round multiplex PCR after it. Using its own MiXCR run on the multiplex PCR reads, TCRdb lists one record per CDR3 protein. The table has around 1.1 million distinct CDR3 sequences, roughly two fifths seen once. The data belong to a study of Graves' ophthalmopathy and Graves' hyperthyroidism. Study details: A follow-up of 18 months without ophthalmopathy meant that hyperthyroidism was stable.

Study conclusions and caveats: In separating ophthalmopathy from stable hyperthyroidism, a 13-signature model achieved 87.88% sensitivity and 75% to 84% specificity.

Source material: peripheral blood or thyroid tissue (not recorded which). This clonotype originated in an adult man with Graves' hyperthyroidism.

The DNA of the CDR3 is TGTGCCAGCAGCTCCTCAACAGGGGGCGATCACAACACCTTC. It specifies CASSSSTGGDHNTF. The chain carries TRBV11-2 and TRBJ1-2; 9 bases fit TRBD1. Germline V gene sequence: CDR1 SGHAT, CDR2 FQNNGV. CDR3 length equals 14 residues. V trimming: 4 bases; J trimming: 12 bases; junction bases outside the gene matches: 12.